This TCR beta chain was retrieved from a study of cytomegalovirus exposure and HLA in healthy donors. Study-level points and caveats: In vitro work confirmed that three CMV-associated chains recognize CMV antigens. Looking again later, the authors saw that most CMV-associated TCR beta chains seemed HLA-restricted. Later analysis identified some 16,000 TCR beta sequences associated with HLA alleles, using a false discovery rate threshold of 0.05. Sequencing depth roughly uniform across donors was assumed in presence/absence analyses.

On this clone: Its antigen is as yet unknown.

The PCR was carried out with 60 Vbeta primers and 13 Jbeta primers. The repertoire was sequenced with immunoSEQ multiplex PCR; TCRdb's copy has only in-frame clones and lacks some. The table records under 200,000 clones, 75% of them present only once. Sequenced material: PBMCs. The TCR comes from a female donor in good health and CMV-seronegative.

CDR3 protein: CASSLQGASDTQYF. The DNA for the CDR3 is TGTGCCAGCAGTTTACAGGGGGCATCAGATACGCAGTATTTT. The chain links TRBV6-1 to TRBJ2-3; 9 nucleotides agree with TRBD1. Losses at the gene ends were 5 bases for V and 4 bases for J; bases not matched to a gene: 4. The CDR3 spans 14 residues. CDR1 is MNHNS, CDR2 SASEGT, per germline.